The 7 T cell receptor beta chains below come from one sample, sequenced in a study of cytomegalovirus exposure and HLA in healthy donors. Method: immunoSEQ multiplex PCR; TCRdb's copy keeps in-frame clones and lacks some. In the table there are roughly 250,000 clones, 75% to 90% of which are singletons. Sequences were obtained from PBMCs. All receptors derive from a woman aged 25 to 45 in good health and CMV-seropositive.

J is TRBJ2-1 and V is TRBV2; D call uncertain. In germline, CDR1 is SNHLY, CDR2 FYNNEI. With 11 bases removed from V and 6 bases from J, the gap between germline ends came to 14 bases. This CDR3 has 12 residues. The CDR3 nucleotides are TGTGCCGTCCTTGAGGCTGTCAATGAGCAGTTCTTC. Translation gives CAVLEAVNEQFF.

The V gene is TRBV7-3, the J gene TRBJ1-2; 7 bases match TRBD1. This CDR3 is 13 amino acids long. J gave up 5 bases and V 3 bases, and 3 bases lay outside the gene matches. The V gene's germline CDR1 is SGHTA and CDR2 FQGTGA. This CDR3 reads CASSFGDSYGYTF. The DNA for the CDR3 is TGTGCCAGCAGCTTTGGGGACAGTTATGGCTACACCTTC. Variable domain in full (rest from reference TRBV7-3 and TRBJ1-2): GAGVSQTPSNKVTEKGKYVELRCDPISGHTALYWYRQSLGQGPEFLIYFQGTGAADDSGLPNDRFFAVRPEGSVSTLKIQRTERGDSAVYLCASSFGDSYGYTFGSGTRLTVV.

This clone has only one observation. The J gene is TRBJ1-1, the V gene TRBV4-1, with D possibly matching TRBD1 (6 bases). CDR1 is MGHRA, CDR2 YSYEKL, per germline. V was pared by 1 base and J by 2 bases, with 23 bases between. This CDR3 comprises 19 residues. The CDR3 DNA reads as TGCGCCAGCAGCCAAGGAGGTGGGCGCACCCGAGGGGGAAACACTGAAGCTTTCTTT. This encodes CASSQGGGRTRGGNTEAFF.

The chain is built from TRBV6-5 and TRBJ1-2; D uncertain. The CDR3 loop spans 14 amino acids. From germline, CDR1 is MNHEY and CDR2 SVGAGI. Trimming left V 1 base short and J 5 bases short, with 11 bases between. This chain's CDR3 is CASSYWREGYGYTF. For the CDR3, the DNA is TGTGCCAGCAGTTACTGGAGGGAGGGTTATGGCTACACCTTC.

This rearrangement joins TRBV10-3 to TRBJ2-1; the match to TRBD2 covers 8 bases. CDR1 and CDR2 from the germline V gene are ENHRY and SYGVKD. The CDR3 covers 16 residues. V shed 1 base, J shed 8 bases, and the junction held 10 bases outside the gene matches. The CDR3 protein is CAISELVREAGDEQFF. The CDR3 coding sequence is TGTGCCATCAGTGAGTTGGTGCGGGAGGCCGGTGATGAGCAGTTCTTC.

The CDR3 region is CASSSTTSGRAYEQYF. For the CDR3, the DNA is TGTGCCAGCAGCTCGACGACTAGCGGGAGGGCCTACGAGCAGTACTTC. The rearrangement joins TRBV7-6 to TRBJ2-7; 14 bases are shared with TRBD2. The CDR3 loop spans 16 amino acids. The germline CDR1 and CDR2 sequences are SGHVS and FNYEAQ. V dropped 4 bases and J dropped 2; count of bases not matched to a gene: 4. The full variable domain, rest sourced from reference TRBV7-6 and TRBJ2-7, is GAGVSQSPRYKVTKRGQDVALRCDPISGHVSLYWYRQALGQGPEFLTYFNYEAQQDKSGLPNDRFSAERPEGSISTLTIQRTEQRDSAMYRCASSSTTSGRAYEQYFGPGTRLTVT.

The rearrangement links TRBV11-2 to TRBJ1-1, with D possibly TRBD1 on 5 matching bases. The V and J ends lost 2 bases and 2 bases respectively, with 12 bases between them. The CDR3 has 15 residues. Germline V gene sequence: CDR1 SGHAT, CDR2 FQNNGV. For the CDR3, the DNA is TGTGCCAGCAGCTTAATTCCAGGGATCAACACTGAAGCTTTCTTT. This codes for CASSLIPGINTEAFF.